This T cell receptor (beta chain) was identified in a study of CD8 T cells in Susac syndrome. Study-wide context: Active disease was present in roughly 6 of the sequenced Susac syndrome patients, and remission in under 10. Patients with Susac syndrome were, at the time of blood collection, therapy-naive, maintained on corticosteroids, or maintained on intravenous immunoglobulin alone.

In the case of this clonotype: What it recognizes is unknown.

Study results and caveats: It was in TEMRA cells and active patients that Susac CD8+ clonal expansion peaked.

cDNA came from 0.5 to 1 ug RNA primed by random hexamers. A multiplex approach, immunoSEQ multiplex PCR, amplified TCR beta CDR3 across 54 Vbeta and 13 Jbeta. TCRdb re-called the immunoSEQ multiplex PCR reads with MiXCR, one entry per CDR3 protein. In the table there are some 200,000 distinct CDR3 sequences, roughly 94% of which are singletons. Sequenced material: CD8+ T cells from PBMCs. The origin of this receptor is a human donor with Susac syndrome.

The chain's CDR3 is CASSVGGGRHEQFF. The CDR3 DNA is TGTGCCAGCAGCGTAGGTGGGGGGAGACATGAGCAGTTCTTC. The V gene is TRBV9, the J gene TRBJ2-1; D may be TRBD2 (6 bases). CDR1 SGDLS and CDR2 YYNGEE come from the germline V gene. The CDR3 runs to 14 residues. V gave up 0 bases and J gave up 8 bases, with 12 bases separating them. Drawing the rest from reference TRBV9 and TRBJ2-1, the complete variable domain is DSGVTQTPKHLITATGQRVTLRCSPRSGDLSVYWYQQSLDQGLQFLIQYYNGEERAKGNILERFSAQQFPDLHSELNLSSLELGDSALYFCASSVGGGRHEQFFGPGTRLTVL.